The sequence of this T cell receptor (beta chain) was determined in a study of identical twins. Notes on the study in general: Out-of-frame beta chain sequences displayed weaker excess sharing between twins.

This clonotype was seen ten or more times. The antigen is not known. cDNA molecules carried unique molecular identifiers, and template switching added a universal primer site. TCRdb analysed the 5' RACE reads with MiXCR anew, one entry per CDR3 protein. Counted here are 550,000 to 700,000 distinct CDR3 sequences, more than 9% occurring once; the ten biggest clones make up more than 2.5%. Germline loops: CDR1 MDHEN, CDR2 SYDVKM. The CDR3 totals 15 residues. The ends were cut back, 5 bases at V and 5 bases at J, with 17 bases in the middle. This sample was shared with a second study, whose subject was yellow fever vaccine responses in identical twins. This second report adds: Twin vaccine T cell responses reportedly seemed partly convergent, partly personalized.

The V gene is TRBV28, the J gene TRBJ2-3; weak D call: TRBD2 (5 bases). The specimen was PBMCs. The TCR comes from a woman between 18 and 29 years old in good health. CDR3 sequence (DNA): TGTGCCAGCAGTCCAGTTACATCGGGGTTAGATACGCAGTATTTT. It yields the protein CASSPVTSGLDTQYF.